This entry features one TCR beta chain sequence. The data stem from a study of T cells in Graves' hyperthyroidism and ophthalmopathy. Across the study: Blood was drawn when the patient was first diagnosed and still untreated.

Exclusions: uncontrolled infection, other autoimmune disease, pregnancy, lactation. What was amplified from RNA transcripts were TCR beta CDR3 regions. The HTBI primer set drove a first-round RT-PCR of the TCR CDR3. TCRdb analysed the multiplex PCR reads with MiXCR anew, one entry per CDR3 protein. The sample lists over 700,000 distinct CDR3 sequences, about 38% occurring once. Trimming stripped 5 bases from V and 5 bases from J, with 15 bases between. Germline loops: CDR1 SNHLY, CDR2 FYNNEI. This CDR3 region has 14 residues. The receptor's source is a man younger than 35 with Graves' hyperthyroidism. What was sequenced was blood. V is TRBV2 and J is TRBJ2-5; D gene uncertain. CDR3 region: CASSYRVHGETQYF. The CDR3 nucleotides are TGTGCCAGCAGTTATAGGGTTCATGGGGAGACCCAGTACTTC.